This T cell receptor beta chain appears in the sequencing data of a study of T cells in Graves' hyperthyroidism and ophthalmopathy. Study conclusions and caveats: In simple terms, a model built on 13 V-J features told ophthalmopathy apart from stable hyperthyroidism. With a median lead of approximately six months before onset, the model predicted ophthalmopathy. Most expanded thyroid clonotypes above 0.001 recurred in blood.

There were TCR beta CDR3 regions amplified from RNA transcripts. HTBI primers drove first-round RT-PCR of the TCR CDR3. TCRdb itself ran the multiplex PCR reads through MiXCR, one entry per CDR3 protein. The repertoire holds over 700,000 distinct CDR3 sequences, with approximately 36% as singletons. Exclusion followed for patients with uncontrolled infection, other autoimmune disease, pregnancy or lactation. About this clonotype itself: The antigen remains unidentified. This likely comes from a read error, as the CDR3 has no conserved phenylalanine or tryptophan at its end.

The CDR3 length is 15 residues. The V end lost 4 bases, the J end lost 3 bases, and 16 bases lay between the germline ends. CDR1 is SGHTA and CDR2 is FQGNSA in the germline V gene. The sequence came from a woman aged 40 to 49 with Graves' hyperthyroidism. Material: blood. The chain carries TRBV7-2 and TRBJ2-7, with a weak D call TRBD2 (5 bases). The CDR3 is CASSSVGSNLYEQYL. The CDR3 coding sequence is TGTGCCAGCAGCTCAGTGGGGAGCAACCTCTACGAGCAGTACCTC.